Each of the 23 T cell receptor beta chains below was sequenced from the same sample in a study of T cell responses to AZD1222 COVID-19 vaccine. Data came from immunoSEQ multiplex PCR; TCRdb stores just in-frame clones and leaves some out. The repertoire has roughly 130,000 clones, around 84% of them found once; the top ten carry around 12%. The sample here was peripheral blood, taken on day 0 of AZD1222 vaccination. Source of these receptors: an adult in good health.

V usage is TRBV19 and J usage is TRBJ1-2; D is possibly TRBD1 (5 bases). The V gene's germline CDR1 is LNHDA and CDR2 SQIVND (reference sequence). CDR3 length: 14 amino acids. V was cut by 9 bases and J by 4 bases, with 18 bases left in between. CDR3 coding DNA: TGTGCCAGCCGTTCGATTGGACAATTCTATGGCTACACCTTC. This translates into CASRSIGQFYGYTF.

This rearrangement joins TRBV27 to TRBJ1-5; weak D call: TRBD1 (5 bases). The V end lost 7 bases, the J end lost 1 base, and 8 bases lay between the germline ends. The CDR3 loop spans 13 amino acids. Per the germline V gene, CDR1 is MNHEY and CDR2 is SMNVEV (reference sequence). The CDR3 sequence is CASTGESNQPQHF. For the CDR3, the DNA is TGTGCCAGCACGGGGGAGAGCAATCAGCCCCAGCATTTT.

The J gene is TRBJ1-3, the V gene TRBV9, with 8 bases that match TRBD1. J lost 0 bases, V lost 2 bases, and 22 bases had no gene match. Germline CDR1 is SGDLS and CDR2 is YYNGEE. The CDR3 has 22 amino acids. The CDR3 region is CASSVRPGGQGRIENSGNTIYF. CDR3 nucleotide sequence: TGTGCCAGCAGCGTTCGTCCGGGAGGACAGGGAAGGATTGAGAACTCTGGAAACACCATATATTTT.

The CDR3 DNA is TGTGCCAGCAGCAAAGGTGCAGGGGGCTCTAACACTGAAGCTTTCTTT. Translation: CASSKGAGGSNTEAFF. The rearrangement joins TRBV21-1 to TRBJ1-1; TRBD1, the table's D call, was not compared with the DNA. TRBV21-1 corresponds to a pseudogene. This CDR3 is built from 16 residues.

This chain links TRBV4-3 with TRBJ2-1; 8 bases align to TRBD1. The CDR3 is made up of 15 amino acids. The germline V gene encodes CDR1 LGHNA and CDR2 YSLEER. After removal of 0 bases from V and 9 bases from J, the junction contained 7 bases not matched to a gene. The CDR3 nucleotides read TGCGCCAGCAGCCAAGATCAGGGGACAGGCAGTGAGCAGTTCTTC. It codes for CASSQDQGTGSEQFF.

J is TRBJ2-7 and V is TRBV28; the match to TRBD1 covers 10 bases. V was clipped by 4 bases and J by 4 bases; unmatched bases: 7. The CDR3 is made up of 15 amino acids. CDR1 is MDHEN and CDR2 is SYDVKM in the germline V gene. The CDR3 nucleotides are TGTGCCAGCAGTTCCCCGGGACAGGGGAGGTACGAGCAGTACTTC. This encodes CASSSPGQGRYEQYF.

This chain joins TRBV10-3 and TRBJ1-5; D call uncertain. CDR1 and CDR2 (germline): ENHRY, SYGVKD. V dropped 3 bases and J dropped 4 bases, with 10 bases sitting between them. CDR3 length equals 14 residues. The CDR3 is CAISELHQNQPQHF. Written as DNA, the CDR3 is TGTGCCATCAGTGAATTGCACCAAAATCAGCCCCAGCATTTT.

The J gene is TRBJ1-1, the V gene TRBV6-5; TRBD1 agrees at 8 bases. Trimming at V came to 2 bases and at J to 0 bases, leaving 2 bases not matched to a gene. The CDR3 has 15 amino acids. CDR1 and CDR2 from the germline V gene are MNHEY and SVGAGI. The CDR3 spells CASSYDRGLNTEAFF. CDR3 coding DNA: TGTGCCAGCAGTTACGACAGGGGCCTGAACACTGAAGCTTTCTTT.

The V gene is TRBV12-3 or TRBV12-4, the J gene TRBJ1-5; D is undetermined. The CDR3 has 13 residues. Trimming shortened V by 5 bases and J by 0 bases, and 5 bases separated the two germline ends. As DNA, the CDR3 is TGTGCCAGCAGTCCCCCTAGCAATCAGCCCCAGCATTTT. Translating gives CASSPPSNQPQHF.

The chain employs TRBV12-3 or TRBV12-4 and TRBJ2-1; tentatively, D is TRBD2 (6 bases). The CDR3 has 13 residues. V was pared by 7 bases and J by 7 bases, with 14 bases between. In DNA form, the CDR3 reads TGTGCCAGCATTGGAGGGGTAGGGAATGAGCAGTTCTTC. It encodes CASIGGVGNEQFF.

CDR3 in amino acids: CASSPRDSRAERYEQYF. The CDR3 region has the DNA TGTGCCAGCAGCCCCCGAGACAGCCGAGCGGAGCGCTACGAGCAGTACTTC. V and J are TRBV9 and TRBJ2-7; either TRBD1 or TRBD2 may fit D (5 bases each). Trimming removed 4 bases at V and 3 bases at J, with 23 bases between. This CDR3 is built from 17 residues. CDR1 is SGDLS and CDR2 is YYNGEE in the germline V gene.

This clone was detected only a few times. The chain carries TRBV6-5 and TRBJ2-1; D is possibly TRBD1 or TRBD2 (6 bases each). CDR3 length equals 13 residues. Germline values: CDR1 MNHEY, CDR2 SVGAGI. Trimming left V 8 bases short and J 1 base short, with 9 bases between. This chain's CDR3 is CASRGLSYNEQFF. Here the CDR3 DNA reads TGTGCCAGCCGGGGGCTGTCCTACAATGAGCAGTTCTTC.

The chain is built from TRBV6-2 or TRBV6-3 and TRBJ1-1, with unresolved D. The V and J ends lost 6 bases and 9 bases respectively, with 8 bases between them. This CDR3 is built from 10 residues. From germline, CDR1 is MNHEY and CDR2 SVGEGT. CDR3 residues: CASSGNKAFF. The CDR3 region has the DNA TGTGCCAGCAGCGGAAACAAAGCTTTCTTT.

This sequence joins TRBV5-1 and TRBJ2-1; D not certain. The germline V gene has CDR1 SGHRS and CDR2 YFSETQ. The V end was cut by 1 base, the J end by 6 bases, with 11 bases between. CDR3 length equals 14 residues. CDR3 in DNA: TGCGCCAGCAGCTTGCTCGTAGCCCCCAATGAGCAGTTCTTC. Translation gives CASSLLVAPNEQFF.

V is TRBV5-4 and J is TRBJ1-1; D unclear. Looked up from germline, CDR1 is SGHNT and CDR2 is YYREEE (reference sequence). The CDR3 is made up of 15 amino acids. V was cut by 4 bases and J by 1 base, with 14 bases left in between. The CDR3 loop reads CASSPLATSNTEAFF. Written as DNA, the CDR3 is TGTGCCAGCAGCCCCTTAGCGACATCGAACACTGAAGCTTTCTTT.

Only a few counts were recorded for this clone. The V call is TRBV10-2, the J call TRBJ1-2, with D possibly TRBD1 on 6 matching bases. Germline V gives CDR1 WSHSY, CDR2 SAAADI. The ends were cut back, 3 bases at V and 0 bases at J, with 14 bases in the middle. The CDR3 spans 16 residues. The CDR3 sequence: CASSDSGRTANYGYTF. The DNA for the CDR3 is TGCGCCAGCAGTGATTCGGGCAGGACAGCTAACTATGGCTACACCTTC.

The rearrangement links TRBV19 to TRBJ2-7; the D is unclear. The germline V gene encodes CDR1 LNHDA and CDR2 SQIVND (reference sequence). V was clipped by 4 bases and J by 5 bases, with 9 bases between them. The CDR3 totals 12 residues. The CDR3 DNA is TGTGCCAGTAGTAGGCAGGCGGACGAGCAGTACTTC. It specifies CASSRQADEQYF.

The chain couples TRBV2 to TRBJ1-5; unclear D gene. Germline V gene lookup returns CDR1 SNHLY and CDR2 FYNNEI. The CDR3 has 13 residues. V was pared by 5 bases and J by 0 bases, with 5 bases between. Here the CDR3 reads CASSPNSNQPQHF. DNA of the CDR3: TGTGCCAGCAGTCCCAATAGCAATCAGCCCCAGCATTTT.

The chain links TRBV5-4 to TRBJ2-1; 8 positions match TRBD1. CDR1 SGHNT and CDR2 YYREEE come from the germline V gene (reference sequence). V shed 4 bases, J shed 0 bases, and the junction held 3 bases outside the gene matches. CDR3 length: 15 residues. CDR3 amino acids: CASSLGQGSYNEQFF. The CDR3 DNA is TGTGCCAGCAGCCTTGGACAGGGCTCCTACAATGAGCAGTTCTTC.

The chain employs TRBV6-5 and TRBJ1-6; D possibly corresponds to TRBD1 (5 bases). Germline CDR1 reads MNHEY; CDR2 reads SVGAGI. With 5 bases removed from V and 3 bases from J, the gap between germline ends came to 11 bases. CDR3 length: 15 residues. The CDR3 coding sequence is TGTGCCAGCAGTACCGGGACGGTCTATAATTCACCCCTCCACTTT. It yields the protein CASSTGTVYNSPLHF.

The chain uses TRBV28 and TRBJ1-2, with 9 bases aligning to TRBD1. V gave up 6 bases and J gave up 5 bases; unmatched junction bases: 4. The germline gives CDR1 MDHEN, CDR2 SYDVKM. This CDR3 has 13 residues. The CDR3 spells CASSPGQGYGYTF. CDR3 nucleotide sequence: TGTGCCAGCAGCCCCGGACAGGGGTATGGCTACACCTTC.

The rearrangement links TRBV29-1 to TRBJ1-2; TRBD1 might be the D (5 bases). Germline V gene lookup returns CDR1 SQVTM and CDR2 ANQGSEA. The length of the CDR3 is 13 residues. V lost 6 bases and J lost 4, with 15 bases in between. CDR3 coding DNA: TGCAGCGTCCCCCTGGACACGGGCTATGGCTACACCTTC. Its protein is CSVPLDTGYGYTF.

V and J are TRBV7-3 and TRBJ2-1, with D hard to call. Trimming took 1 base from V and 0 from J, leaving 7 bases between them. The CDR3 sequence is 15 residues long. Germline V gene sequence: CDR1 SGHTA, CDR2 FQGTGA. CDR3 in DNA: TGTGCCAGCAGCTTAAGTGGCATCTCCTACAATGAGCAGTTCTTC. It encodes CASSLSGISYNEQFF. Full variable domain (rest looked up from reference TRBV7-3 and TRBJ2-1): GAGVSQTPSNKVTEKGKYVELRCDPISGHTALYWYRQSLGQGPEFLIYFQGTGAADDSGLPNDRFFAVRPEGSVSTLKIQRTERGDSAVYLCASSLSGISYNEQFFGPGTRLTVL.